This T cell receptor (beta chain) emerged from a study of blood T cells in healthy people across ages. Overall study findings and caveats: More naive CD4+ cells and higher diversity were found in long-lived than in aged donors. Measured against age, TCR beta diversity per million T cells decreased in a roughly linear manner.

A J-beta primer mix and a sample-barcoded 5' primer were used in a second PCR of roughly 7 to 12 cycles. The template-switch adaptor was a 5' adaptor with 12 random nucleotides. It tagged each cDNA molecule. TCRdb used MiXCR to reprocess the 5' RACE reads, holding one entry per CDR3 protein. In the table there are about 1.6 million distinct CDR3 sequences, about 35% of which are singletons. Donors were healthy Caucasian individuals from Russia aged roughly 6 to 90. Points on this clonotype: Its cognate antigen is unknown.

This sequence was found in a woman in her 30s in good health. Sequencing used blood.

CDR3 in DNA: TGTGCCAGCAGCCCAGACCCGGTTAATCAGCCCCAGCATTTT. Translating it yields CASSPDPVNQPQHF. The chain joins TRBV9 to TRBJ1-5, with no clear D. Trimming pared 4 bases from V and 4 bases from J, leaving 12 bases between. The CDR3 has 14 amino acids. Per the germline V gene, CDR1 is SGDLS and CDR2 is YYNGEE. The full variable domain, completed using reference TRBV9 and TRBJ1-5, is DSGVTQTPKHLITATGQRVTLRCSPRSGDLSVYWYQQSLDQGLQFLIQYYNGEERAKGNILERFSAQQFPDLHSELNLSSLELGDSALYFCASSPDPVNQPQHFGDGTRLSIL.